The subject of this entry is one T cell receptor (beta chain). The antigen is undetermined. The CDR3 end lies 3 residues beyond the end of the read and is filled in from the germline J gene. The sample belongs to a study of T cells in women clearing cervical HPV infection. Study in general: Cases: HPV16-related CIN3 or worse on histology, 2 invasive cancers. Case blood drawn at lesion detection; control blood after infection cleared.

Genomic DNA, averaging roughly 1,200 ng per sample, yielded TCR beta CDR3 via immunoSEQ. The table came from immunoSEQ multiplex PCR; TCRdb's copy has only in-frame clones and leaves some out. The sample's table shows approximately 33,000 clones. Points from the study as a whole: TRBV6-7 relative abundance averaged around 0.11% in cases and approximately 0.15% in controls.

Germline values: CDR1 GTSNPN, CDR2 SVGIG (reference sequence). The CDR3 spans 16 residues. The sequencing sample was made of blood buffy coat. This sequence joins TRBV30 and TRBJ1-2; D possibly corresponds to TRBD1 (5 bases). The sequence was obtained from a woman between 18 and 75 years old with a cervical HPV16 infection that either progressed to CIN3+ or cleared (not recorded which). CDR3 residues: CAWKSWSQGASYDYTF. The DNA read from the CDR3 is TGTGCCTGGAAGAGTTGGTCCCAAGGGGCTTCCTACGAC.